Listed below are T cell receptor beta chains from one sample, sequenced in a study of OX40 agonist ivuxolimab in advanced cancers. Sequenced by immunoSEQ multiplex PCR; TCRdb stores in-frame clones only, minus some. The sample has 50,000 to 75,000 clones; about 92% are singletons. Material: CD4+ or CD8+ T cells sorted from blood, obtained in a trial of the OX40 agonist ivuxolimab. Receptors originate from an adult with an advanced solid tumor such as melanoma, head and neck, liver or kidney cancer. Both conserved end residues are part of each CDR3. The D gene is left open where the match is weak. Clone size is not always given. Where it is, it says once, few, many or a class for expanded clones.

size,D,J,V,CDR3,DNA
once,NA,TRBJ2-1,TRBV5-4,CASSLDGGGEQFF,TGTGCCAGCAGCTTGGACGGGGGAGGTGAGCAGTTCTTC
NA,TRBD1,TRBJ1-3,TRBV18,CASSQGQDDGNTIYF,TGTGCCAGCTCCCAGGGACAGGACGATGGAAACACCATATATTTT
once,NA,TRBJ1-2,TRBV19,CASFDISYGYTF,TGTGCCAGTTTCGACATTTCCTATGGCTACACCTTC
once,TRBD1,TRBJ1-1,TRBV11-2,CASSRRDSENTEAFF,TGTGCCAGCAGCCGCCGGGACAGCGAGAACACTGAAGCTTTCTTT
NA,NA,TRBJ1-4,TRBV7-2,CASSLGSGPSEKLFF,TGTGCCAGCAGCTTAGGTTCGGGACCTAGTGAAAAACTGTTTTTT
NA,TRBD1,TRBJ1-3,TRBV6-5,CASRTGQLSGNTIYF,TGTGCCAGCAGGACAGGGCAACTCTCTGGAAACACCATATATTTT
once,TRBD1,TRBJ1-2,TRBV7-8,CASSPRDRDYGYTF,TGTGCCAGCAGCCCCAGGGACAGGGACTATGGCTACACCTTC
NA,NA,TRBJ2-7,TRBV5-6,CASSLSDSQREQYF,TGTGCCAGCAGCTTGTCCGACTCCCAGCGGGAGCAGTACTTC
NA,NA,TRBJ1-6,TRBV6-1,CASRRGTGNSPLHF,TGTGCCAGCAGGAGGGGTACAGGCAACTCACCCCTCCACTTT
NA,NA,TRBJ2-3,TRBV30,CAWRELGGLTDTQYF,TGTGCCTGGAGGGAGTTGGGGGGGCTCACAGATACGCAGTATTTT
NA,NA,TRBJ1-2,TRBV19,CASSRGEGYGYTF,TGTGCCAGTAGTAGGGGGGAAGGATATGGCTACACCTTC
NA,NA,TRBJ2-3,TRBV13,CASSLRLGGAPPGTQYF,TGTGCCAGCAGCTTGCGACTGGGCGGGGCCCCCCCCGGTACGCAGTATTTT
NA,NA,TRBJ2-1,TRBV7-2,CTSSLGGYEQFF,TGTACCAGCAGCTTAGGTGGCTATGAGCAGTTCTTC
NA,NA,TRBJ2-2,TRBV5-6,CASRPGLGGELFF,TGTGCCAGCAGGCCGGGACTGGGCGGGGAGCTGTTTTTT
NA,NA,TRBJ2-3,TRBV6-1,CASSEARYTDTQYF,TGTGCCAGCAGTGAAGCGCGGTACACAGATACGCAGTATTTT
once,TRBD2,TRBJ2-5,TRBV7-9,CASSLDLAGGEETQYF,TGTGCCAGCAGCTTAGACCTAGCGGGAGGGGAAGAGACCCAGTACTTC
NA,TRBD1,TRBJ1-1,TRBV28,CASSLGTGKAFF,TGTGCCAGCAGTTTAGGGACAGGGAAAGCTTTCTTT
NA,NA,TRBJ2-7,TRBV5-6,CASSMYNEQYF,TGTGCCAGCAGCATGTATAACGAGCAGTACTTC
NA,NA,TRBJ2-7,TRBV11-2,CASSLGYYEQYF,TGTGCCAGCAGCTTAGGCTACTACGAGCAGTACTTC
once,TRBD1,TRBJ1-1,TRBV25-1,CAARTGGKRTEAFF,TGTGCCGCAAGGACAGGGGGCAAAAGGACTGAAGCTTTCTTT
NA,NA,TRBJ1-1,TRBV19,CASTPDPGNTEAFF,TGTGCCAGTACTCCCGACCCGGGGAACACTGAAGCTTTCTTT
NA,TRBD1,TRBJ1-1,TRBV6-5,CASSPGQGAGAEAFF,TGTGCCAGCAGCCCGGGACAGGGGGCTGGGGCTGAAGCTTTCTTT
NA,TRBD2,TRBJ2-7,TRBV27,CASSYAGDEQYF,TGTGCCAGCAGTTACGCGGGGGACGAGCAGTACTTC
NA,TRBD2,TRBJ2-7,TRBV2,CASSGASGRKVGSSYEQYF,TGTGCCAGCAGTGGGGCTAGCGGGAGGAAAGTAGGGTCCTCCTACGAGCAGTACTTC
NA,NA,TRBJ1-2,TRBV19,CASSIDRSYGYTF,TGTGCCAGTAGTATAGACCGGAGCTATGGCTACACCTTC
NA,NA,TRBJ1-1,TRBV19,CASRGLRVFNTEAFF,TGTGCCAGTAGGGGTCTCAGGGTTTTCAACACTGAAGCTTTCTTT
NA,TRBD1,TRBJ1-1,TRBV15,CATSKISGTGGWGAMNTEAFF,TGTGCCACCAGCAAGATTTCCGGGACAGGGGGCTGGGGGGCTATGAACACTGAAGCTTTCTTT
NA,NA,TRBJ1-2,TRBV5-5,CASSLAQAGPYGYTF,TGTGCCAGCAGCTTGGCCCAGGCTGGGCCCTATGGCTACACCTTC
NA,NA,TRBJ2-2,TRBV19,CASSTVNTGELFF,TGTGCCAGTAGCACAGTGAACACCGGGGAGCTGTTTTTT
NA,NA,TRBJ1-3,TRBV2,CASRLQGFSGNTIYF,TGTGCCAGCAGGCTCCAGGGGTTCTCTGGAAACACCATATATTTT
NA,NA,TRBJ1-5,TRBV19,CASRPGSLSNQPQHF,TGTGCCAGTAGGCCTGGTAGTCTAAGCAATCAGCCCCAGCATTTT
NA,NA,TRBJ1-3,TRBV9,CASSVGWRVSGNTIYF,TGTGCCAGCAGCGTAGGGTGGAGGGTGAGCGGAAACACCATATATTTT
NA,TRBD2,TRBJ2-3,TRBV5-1,CASSLGSSGGADTQYF,TGCGCCAGCAGCTTGGGGTCTAGCGGGGGGGCAGATACGCAGTATTTT
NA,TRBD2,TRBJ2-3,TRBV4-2,CASSQARAGGTDTQYF,TGTGCCAGCAGCCAAGCCCGGGCGGGAGGCACAGATACGCAGTATTTT
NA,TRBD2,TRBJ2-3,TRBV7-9,CASRRREGWGDTQYF,TGTGCCAGCAGACGGCGGGAGGGTTGGGGAGATACGCAGTATTTT
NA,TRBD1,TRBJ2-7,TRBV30,CAWERQGGGYEQYF,TGTGCCTGGGAGAGACAGGGGGGAGGGTACGAGCAGTACTTC
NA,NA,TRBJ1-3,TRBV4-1,CASSQDKGFTGNTIYF,TGCGCCAGCAGCCAAGATAAGGGGTTCACTGGAAACACCATATATTTT
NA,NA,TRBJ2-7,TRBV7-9,CASSPPTERDEQYF,TGTGCCAGCAGCCCGCCGACAGAACGGGATGAGCAGTACTTC
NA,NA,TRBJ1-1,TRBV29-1,CSVSGPNTEAFF,TGCAGCGTTAGTGGGCCGAACACTGAAGCTTTCTTT
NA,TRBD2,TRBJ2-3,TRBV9,CASSLLADPSTDTQYF,TGTGCCAGCAGCCTTCTAGCGGACCCTAGCACAGATACGCAGTATTTT